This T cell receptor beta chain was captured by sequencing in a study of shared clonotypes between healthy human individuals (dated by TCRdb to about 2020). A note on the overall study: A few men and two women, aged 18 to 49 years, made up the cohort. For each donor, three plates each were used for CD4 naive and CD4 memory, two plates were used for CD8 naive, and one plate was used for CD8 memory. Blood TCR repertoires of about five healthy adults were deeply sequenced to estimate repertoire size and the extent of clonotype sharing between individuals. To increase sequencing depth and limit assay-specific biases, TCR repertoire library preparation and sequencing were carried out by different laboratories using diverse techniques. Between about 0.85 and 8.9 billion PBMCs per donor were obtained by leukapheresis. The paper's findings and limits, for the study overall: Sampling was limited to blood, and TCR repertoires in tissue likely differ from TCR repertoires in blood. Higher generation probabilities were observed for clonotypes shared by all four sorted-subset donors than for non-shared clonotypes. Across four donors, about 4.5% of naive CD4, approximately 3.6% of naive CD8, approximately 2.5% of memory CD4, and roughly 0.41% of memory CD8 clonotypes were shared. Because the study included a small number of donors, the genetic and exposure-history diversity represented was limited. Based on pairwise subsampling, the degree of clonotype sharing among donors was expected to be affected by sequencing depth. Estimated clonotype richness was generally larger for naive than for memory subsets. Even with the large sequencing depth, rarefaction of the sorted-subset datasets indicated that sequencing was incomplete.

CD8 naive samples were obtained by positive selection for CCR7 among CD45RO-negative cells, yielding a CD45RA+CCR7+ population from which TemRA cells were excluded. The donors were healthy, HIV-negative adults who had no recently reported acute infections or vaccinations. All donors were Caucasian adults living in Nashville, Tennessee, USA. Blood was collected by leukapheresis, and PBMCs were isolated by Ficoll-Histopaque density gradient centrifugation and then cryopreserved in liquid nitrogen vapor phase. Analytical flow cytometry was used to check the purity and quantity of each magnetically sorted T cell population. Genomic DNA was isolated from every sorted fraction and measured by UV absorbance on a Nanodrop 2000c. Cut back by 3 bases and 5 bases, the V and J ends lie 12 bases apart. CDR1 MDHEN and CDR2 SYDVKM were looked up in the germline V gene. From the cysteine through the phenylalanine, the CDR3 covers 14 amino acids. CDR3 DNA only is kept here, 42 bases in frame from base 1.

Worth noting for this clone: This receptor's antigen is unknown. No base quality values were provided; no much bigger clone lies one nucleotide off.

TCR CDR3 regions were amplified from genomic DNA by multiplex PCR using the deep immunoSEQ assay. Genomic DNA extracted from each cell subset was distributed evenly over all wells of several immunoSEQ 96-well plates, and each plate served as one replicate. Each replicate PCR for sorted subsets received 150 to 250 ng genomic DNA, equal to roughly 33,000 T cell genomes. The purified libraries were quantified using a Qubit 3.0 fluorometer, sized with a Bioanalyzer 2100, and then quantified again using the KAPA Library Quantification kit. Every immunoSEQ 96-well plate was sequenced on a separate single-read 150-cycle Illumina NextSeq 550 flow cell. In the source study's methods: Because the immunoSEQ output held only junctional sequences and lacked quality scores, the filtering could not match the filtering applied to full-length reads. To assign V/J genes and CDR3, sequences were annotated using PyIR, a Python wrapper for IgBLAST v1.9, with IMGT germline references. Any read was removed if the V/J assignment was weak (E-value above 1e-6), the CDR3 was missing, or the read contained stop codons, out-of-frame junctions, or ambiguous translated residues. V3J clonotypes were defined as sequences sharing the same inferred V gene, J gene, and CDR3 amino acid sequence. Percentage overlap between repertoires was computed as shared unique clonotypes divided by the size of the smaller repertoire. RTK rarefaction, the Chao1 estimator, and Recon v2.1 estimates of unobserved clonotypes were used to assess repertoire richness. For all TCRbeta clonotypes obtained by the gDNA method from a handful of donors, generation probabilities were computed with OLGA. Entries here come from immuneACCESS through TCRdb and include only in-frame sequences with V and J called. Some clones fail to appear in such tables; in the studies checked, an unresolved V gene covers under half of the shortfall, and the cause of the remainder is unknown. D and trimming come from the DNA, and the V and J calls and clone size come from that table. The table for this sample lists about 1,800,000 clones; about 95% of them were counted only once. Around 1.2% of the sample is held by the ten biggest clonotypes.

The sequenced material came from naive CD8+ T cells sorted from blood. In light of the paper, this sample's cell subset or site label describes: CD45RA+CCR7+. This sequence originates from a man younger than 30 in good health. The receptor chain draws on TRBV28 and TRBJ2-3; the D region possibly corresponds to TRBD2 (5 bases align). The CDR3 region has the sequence CASSFGLAGDTQYF. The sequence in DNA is TGTGCCAGCAGTTTTGGTCTAGCTGGAGATACGCAGTATTTT.